One and the same sample provided the 5 T cell receptor beta chains below, sequenced in a study of shared clonotypes between healthy human individuals. TCRdb's table, derived via immunoSEQ multiplex PCR, lists solely in-frame clones and lacks some. The top ten hold about 0.39% of the sample, which has 2 million to 3 million clones, approximately 94% seen once. Sequences were obtained from naive CD4+ T cells from PBMCs. Subset here: CD45RA+ positively selected. These receptors were collected from a man aged 18 to 30 in good health. Some clones in this sample may be carry-over from other donors' samples.

This chain uses TRBV28 with TRBJ2-7, with a weak D call TRBD2 (5 bases). In germline, CDR1 is MDHEN, CDR2 SYDVKM. The CDR3 is made up of 16 amino acids. V lost 5 bases, J lost 5 bases, and 22 bases lay in between. The CDR3 bases are TGTGCCAGCAGTATCTCGAATGAGGGCTTGAGGGACGAGCAGTACTTC. Its translation: CASSISNEGLRDEQYF.

The chain has TRBV5-4 and TRBJ1-4; no clear D gene. The germline V and J ends were trimmed by 3 bases and 0 bases, with 9 bases remaining between them. The germline V gene has CDR1 SGHNT and CDR2 YYREEE (reference sequence). This CDR3 contains 15 residues. CDR3 sequence: CASSSREATNEKLFF. The CDR3 bases are TGTGCCAGCAGCTCCCGGGAAGCAACTAATGAAAAACTGTTTTTT.

The chain uses TRBV6-5 and TRBJ2-5; D may correspond to TRBD1 or TRBD2 (5 bases each). Germline V gene data show CDR1 as MNHEY and CDR2 as SVGAGI. CDR3 length equals 13 residues. V shed 4 bases and J shed 10 bases, with 16 bases lying between them. In DNA form, the CDR3 reads TGTGCCAGCAGTTCGGGACGTCGAGGGAGCCAGTACTTC. This codes for CASSSGRRGSQYF.

The CDR3 spells CASSQEAGRYNEQFF. The CDR3 nucleotides are TGCGCCAGCAGCCAAGAGGCGGGAAGATACAATGAGCAGTTCTTC. The chain carries TRBV4-3 and TRBJ2-1; D may be TRBD2 (6 bases). V shed 0 bases and J shed 4 bases, with 10 bases lying between them. Germline values: CDR1 LGHNA, CDR2 YSLEER. The CDR3 is 15 residues long.

The chain links TRBV5-1 to TRBJ2-2, with TRBD1 matching over 8 bases. This CDR3 comprises 14 residues. Germline V lookup: CDR1 SGHRS, CDR2 YFSETQ. With V trimmed by 7 bases and J by 6 bases, 8 bases remained unmatched. The CDR3 is CASHWTGNSGELFF. The CDR3 DNA reads TGCGCCAGCCACTGGACAGGGAATTCCGGGGAGCTGTTTTTT.